The clone carrying this T cell receptor beta chain turned up a few times. Its cognate antigen is unknown. The assay was immunoSEQ multiplex PCR, and TCRdb's table has in-frame clones only and misses some. Altogether 120,000 or so clones are present, about 89% being singletons, with the ten largest covering almost 5.5%. Trimming removed 6 bases from V and 11 bases from J, with 11 bases in between. Germline assignment: CDR1 MRHNA and CDR2 SNTAGT. CDR3 length: 12 residues. The sample belongs to a study of T cell responses to AZD1222 COVID-19 vaccine. General study points: Close to half of spike-specific TCRs reportedly recognize unmutated variant regions.

Source: peripheral blood, taken on day 0 of AZD1222 vaccination. This receptor was taken from an adult in good health. V and J are TRBV6-4 and TRBJ1-6, with a possible D match to TRBD1 (6 bases). The CDR3 here is CASRFRGTPLHF. CDR3 nucleotide sequence: TGTGCCAGCAGGTTCAGGGGTACACCCCTCCACTTT.